This T cell receptor (beta chain) was identified in a study of human T cells and chemical hapten exposure. This clonotype was recorded at least ten times. In germline, CDR1 is SGHTA, CDR2 FQGNSA. J lost 6 bases, V lost 5 bases, and 4 bases had no gene match. CDR3 length: 14 residues. Time point in this sample: pre-sensitization, week 0. Treatment: therapeutic diphenylcyclopropenone sensitization with weekly scalp DPC. TCRdb redid the calling of the RACE reads with MiXCR, one entry per CDR3 protein. The table has roughly 260,000 distinct CDR3 sequences, approximately 8.6% seen once; the top ten hold approximately 2.2%.

This TCR was sampled from a middle-aged woman with alopecia areata. Some clones in this sample may be carry-over from other donors' samples. The rearrangement links TRBV7-2 to TRBJ2-3; 11 bases match TRBD2. Sequenced here: whole blood, sampled in connection with sensitization to the hapten diphenylcyclopropenone (DPC). Here the CDR3 DNA reads TGTGCCAGCAGCCCCCGGACTAGCGGGGATACGCAGTATTTT. It encodes CASSPRTSGDTQYF.